The 8 T cell receptor beta chains in this list originate from one sample, sequenced in a study of blood T cell repertoires in COVID-19. Some clones are missing from TCRdb's copy, which holds only in-frame ones; the method was immunoSEQ multiplex PCR. The table lists 250,000 or so clones, over 70% of them singletons. The material sequenced was PBMCs or T cells enriched from blood (not recorded which). These receptors were taken from a woman in her thirties who had been exposed to COVID-19.

Details on this clone: Other DNA sequences in this sample translate to the same CDR3. The V gene is TRBV6-5, the J gene TRBJ1-1; D is perhaps TRBD1 (5 bases). V was trimmed by 0 bases and J by 5 bases, leaving 7 bases between them. CDR3 length: 13 residues. Germline V lookup: CDR1 MNHEY, CDR2 SVGAGI. The DNA for the CDR3 is TGTGCCAGCAGTTACTCCCGGGGGACTGAAGCTTTCTTT. Translation: CASSYSRGTEAFF.

The gene calls are TRBV19 and TRBJ1-5, with TRBD1 matching 8 bases. Trimming took 3 bases from V and 3 from J; bases not matched to a gene: 10. This CDR3 is built from 17 residues. Germline CDR1 reads LNHDA; CDR2 reads SQIVND (reference sequence). This CDR3 is CASSIDRTGIINQPQHF. Written as DNA, the CDR3 is TGTGCCAGTAGTATTGACCGGACAGGGATAATCAATCAGCCCCAGCATTTT.

The chain joins TRBV9 to TRBJ2-2, with TRBD1 identical over 7 bases. The V segment lost 4 bases and the J segment 6 bases; nucleotides outside the gene matches: 9. This CDR3 comprises 15 residues. Germline loops: CDR1 SGDLS, CDR2 YYNGEE. CDR3: CASSPASQGSGELFF. The CDR3 bases are TGTGCCAGCAGCCCCGCCTCACAGGGGTCCGGGGAGCTGTTTTTT.

V gene TRBV4-1 combines with J gene TRBJ2-5; TRBD1 matches 10 bases. Germline V gene lookup returns CDR1 MGHRA and CDR2 YSYEKL. After removal of 4 bases from V and 5 bases from J, the junction contained 7 bases not matched to a gene. This CDR3 has 15 residues. CDR3 protein: CASSRETGGTETQYF. Here the CDR3 DNA reads TGCGCCAGCAGCCGGGAGACAGGGGGCACGGAGACCCAGTACTTC.

The V and J genes are TRBV5-8 and TRBJ2-3; possibly TRBD2 for D (5 bases). Looked up from germline, CDR1 is SGHTS and CDR2 is YDEGEE. The ends were cut back, 0 bases at V and 2 bases at J, with 10 bases in the middle. The CDR3 has 15 amino acids. This CDR3 is CASSLGARVTDTQYF. The DNA for the CDR3 is TGTGCCAGCAGCTTGGGGGCGCGGGTCACAGATACGCAGTATTTT.

V usage is TRBV5-1 and J usage is TRBJ2-1; 7 bases map to TRBD1. CDR3 length: 13 amino acids. The germline V gene encodes CDR1 SGHRS and CDR2 YFSETQ. V lost 4 bases, J lost 14 bases, and 12 bases stayed unmatched. For the CDR3, the DNA is TGCGCCAGCAGCCAAACAGACAGGGAAAGGGAGTTCTTC. Protein product: CASSQTDREREFF.

The chain has TRBV24-1 and TRBJ2-7, with D perhaps TRBD2 (5 bases). The germline CDR1 and CDR2 sequences are KGHDR and SFDVKD. V was cut by 0 bases and J by 2 bases, with 10 bases left in between. This CDR3 comprises 15 residues. The CDR3 sequence is CATSDLLRAPYEQYF. The CDR3 nucleotides are TGTGCCACCAGTGATTTGCTGCGGGCCCCCTACGAGCAGTACTTC.

This sequence joins TRBV1 and TRBJ2-7; no check of the table's D call, TRBD2, against the DNA was made. TRBV1 is a documented pseudogene. CDR3 length equals 14 residues. The CDR3 protein is CTSSRTSGNYEQYF. In DNA form, the CDR3 reads TGCACCAGCAGTCGGACTAGCGGGAACTACGAGCAGTACTTC.